The 8 T cell receptor beta chains below come from one sample, sequenced in a study of T cell repertoires in cytomegalovirus infection. Each CDR3 protein is one row after TCRdb ran MiXCR on the reads. The sample has over 150,000 distinct CDR3 sequences, 14% seen once; the top ten hold 25% to 30%. The sequencing sample was made of PBMCs. The receptors come from a human donor in good health (CMV status not recorded). Some clones in this sample may be carry-over from other donors' samples.

This clonotype was counted many times. The chain recombines TRBV7-6 with TRBJ2-3; TRBD2 is a possible D gene (7 bases). Looked up from germline, CDR1 is SGHVS and CDR2 is FNYEAQ. Trimming removed 11 bases at V and 4 bases at J, with 10 bases between. There are 11 residues in the CDR3. The CDR3 DNA reads as TGTGCCTCGGGGGGCCCAGATACGCAGTATTTT. Residues: CASGGPDTQYF.

There are many counts of this clonotype. This chain uses TRBV12-5 with TRBJ2-1; 9 nucleotides align to TRBD2. The trim removed 9 bases at V and 7 bases at J, leaving 7 bases unmatched. CDR3 length: 13 residues. In germline, CDR1 is LGHNT, CDR2 FRNRAP. This CDR3 reads CASGDAGGNEQFF. In nucleotides, the CDR3 is TGTGCTAGCGGCGATGCGGGAGGGAATGAGCAGTTCTTC.

This clonotype has only a few counts. The rearrangement links TRBV12-5 to TRBJ1-1, with 7 nucleotides matching TRBD1. Losses at the gene ends were 5 bases for V and 0 bases for J; bases not matched to a gene: 6. The CDR3 spans 15 residues. CDR1 is LGHNT and CDR2 is FRNRAP in the germline V gene. CDR3 in amino acids: CASGRTGPMNTEAFF. In nucleotides, the CDR3 is TGTGCTAGTGGTCGGACAGGTCCCATGAACACTGAAGCTTTCTTT.

A word on this clonotype: This may be a read error: a much more frequent sequence differs by one nucleotide. The chain has TRBV29-1 and TRBJ2-1; D gene ambiguous. The germline CDR1 and CDR2 sequences are SQVTM and ANQGSEA. This CDR3 contains 10 residues. CDR3 nucleotide sequence: TGCAGAGGGTGGGGCAATGAGCAGTTCTTC. Residues: CRGWGNEQFF.

This rearrangement joins TRBV7-9 to TRBJ1-2; D might be TRBD1 (5 bases). Germline V CDR1 and CDR2: SEHNR, FQNEAQ (reference sequence). Trimming removed 4 bases from V and 2 bases from J, with 29 bases in between. The CDR3 runs to 20 residues. CDR3 loop: CASSSTTTERDRRRNYGYTF. The CDR3 DNA sequence: TGTGCCAGCAGCTCCACGACGACAGAACGCGACCGGAGGAGAAACTATGGCTACACCTTC.

In this sample, this clonotype turned up a few times. The chain joins TRBV13 to TRBJ2-5, with TRBD2 matching 13 bases. The CDR3 runs 19 residues. The germline V gene has CDR1 PRHDT and CDR2 FYEKMQ (reference sequence). V shed 5 bases and J 5 bases; nucleotides not matched to a gene: 17. In nucleotides, the CDR3 is TGTGCCAGCAGCCTCCGCCCTCCGGGACTAGCGGGGAAGAGGGAGACCCAGTACTTC. It yields the protein CASSLRPPGLAGKRETQYF. The whole variable domain, filled in from reference TRBV13 and TRBJ2-5, reads AAGVIQSPRHLIKEKRETATLKCYPIPRHDTVYWYQQGPGQDPQFLISFYEKMQSDKGSIPDRFSAQQFSDYHSELNMSSLELGDSALYFCASSLRPPGLAGKRETQYFGPGTRLLVL.

To note about this clonotype: This sequence may be a read error, since a much larger clone differs from it by one base. J is TRBJ2-2 and V is TRBV7-2; TRBD1 might be the D (6 bases). Trimming removed 6 bases from V and 7 bases from J, with 12 bases in between. The germline gives CDR1 SGHTA, CDR2 FQGNSA. There are 13 residues in the CDR3. CDR3 coding DNA: TGTGCCAGCAGAACAGGGTCCATCGGGGAGCTGTTTTTT. Translation: CASRTGSIGELFF.

This clonotype was seen more than once but under ten times. The J gene is TRBJ2-2, the V gene TRBV7-2, with TRBD1 identical over 8 bases. Germline-derived CDR1 and CDR2 are SGHTA and FQGNSA. This CDR3 contains 15 residues. The V gene end was trimmed by 3 bases and the J gene end by 4 bases; junction bases not matched to a gene: 4. This chain's CDR3 is CASSFRQGRTGELFF. The CDR3 nucleotides are TGTGCCAGCAGCTTTAGACAGGGGCGCACCGGGGAGCTGTTTTTT.